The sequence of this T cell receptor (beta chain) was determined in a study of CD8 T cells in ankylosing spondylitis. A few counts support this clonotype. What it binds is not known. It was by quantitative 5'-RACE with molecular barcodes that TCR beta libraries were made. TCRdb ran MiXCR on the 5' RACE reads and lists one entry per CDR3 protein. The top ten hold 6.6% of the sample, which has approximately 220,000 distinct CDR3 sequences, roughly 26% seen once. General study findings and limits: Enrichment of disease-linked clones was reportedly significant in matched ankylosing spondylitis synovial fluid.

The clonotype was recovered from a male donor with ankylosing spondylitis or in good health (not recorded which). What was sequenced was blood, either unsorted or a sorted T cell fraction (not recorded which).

As DNA, the CDR3 is TGTGCCAGCAGTTATTTAGAATCCAATGAGCAGTTCTTC. Amino acids: CASSYLESNEQFF. J is TRBJ2-1 and V is TRBV6-6; D gene unclear. Germline loops: CDR1 MNHNY, CDR2 SVGAGI (reference sequence). The CDR3 covers 13 residues. V dropped 3 bases and J dropped 6 bases, with 9 bases sitting between them.